This note documents a single T cell receptor beta chain sequence. Enrollees, about 18 to 95 years old, lived in 24 US areas. The sample is drawn from a study of blood T cell repertoires in COVID-19. Study details: Some COVID-19 samples were acute and others convalescent; all came from the United States, Italy and Spain. Sample material is recorded as cDNA or gDNA derived from T cells, B-cell-depleted T cells, or PBMCs.

The protocol was immunoSEQ multiplex PCR, while the TCRdb copy is restricted to in-frame clones and leaves out a portion. The sample includes approximately 500,000 clones, around nine tenths of them seen just once. The CDR3 contains 16 residues. V dropped 5 bases and J dropped 0; count of bases not matched to a gene: 9. Looked up from germline, CDR1 is SNHLY and CDR2 is FYNNEI. The chain uses TRBV2 and TRBJ2-7; TRBD1 matches 8 bases. Sequenced: PBMCs or T cells enriched from blood (not recorded which). This TCR came from a woman in her thirties or forties who had recovered from COVID-19. CDR3 protein: CASSTIRDRHSYEQYF. The CDR3 bases are TGTGCCAGCAGTACCATCCGGGACAGGCACTCCTACGAGCAGTACTTC. Filled out from reference TRBV2 and TRBJ2-7, the complete variable domain reads EPEVTQTPSHQVTQMGQEVILRCVPISNHLYFYWYRQILGQKVEFLVSFYNNEISEKSEIFDDQFSVERPDGSNFTLKIRSTKLEDSAMYFCASSTIRDRHSYEQYFGPGTRLTVT.